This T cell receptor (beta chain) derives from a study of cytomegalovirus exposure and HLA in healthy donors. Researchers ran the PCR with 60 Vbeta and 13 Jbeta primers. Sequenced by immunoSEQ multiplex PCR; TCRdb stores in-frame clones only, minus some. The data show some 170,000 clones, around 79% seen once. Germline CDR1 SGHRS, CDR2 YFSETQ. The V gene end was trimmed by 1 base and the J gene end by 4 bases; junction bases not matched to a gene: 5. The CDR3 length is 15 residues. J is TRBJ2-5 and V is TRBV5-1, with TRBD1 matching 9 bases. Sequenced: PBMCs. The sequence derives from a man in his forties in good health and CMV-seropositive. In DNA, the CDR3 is TGCGCCAGCAGCTTGACGGGGGACAGGGTAGAGACCCAGTACTTC. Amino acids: CASSLTGDRVETQYF.